The rows below give T cell receptor beta chains drawn from one sample of a study of blood T cell repertoires in COVID-19. The protocol was immunoSEQ multiplex PCR, while the TCRdb copy is restricted to in-frame clones and leaves out a portion. Here the sample spans about 70,000 clones, 85% to 90% being singletons. The sample consisted of peripheral blood. The source of these receptors is a woman of 80 years or more with active or convalescent COVID-19. The CDR3 runs from the conserved cysteine through the conserved F or W. A D gene is named only where the DNA matches it firmly. Size values are once, few and many counts, or a class for expanded clones, and some rows have none.

j_call | d_call | v_call | clone_size | cdr3_aa | cdr3_nt
TRBJ1-5 | TRBD1 | TRBV18 | NA | CASSPPFGTANNQPQHF | TGTGCCAGCTCACCACCTTTTGGGACAGCAAACAATCAGCCCCAGCATTTT
TRBJ2-7 | TRBD2 | TRBV7-2 | NA | CASSPDPGTSGEGEQYF | TGTGCCAGCAGCCCGGACCCCGGGACTAGCGGGGAGGGCGAGCAGTACTTC
TRBJ2-1 | NA | TRBV9 | NA | CASSVDPVSYNEQFF | TGTGCCAGCAGCGTAGATCCCGTTTCCTACAATGAGCAGTTCTTC
TRBJ2-3 | TRBD1 | TRBV30 | NA | CAWNTGGTDTQYF | TGTGCCTGGAATACAGGGGGCACAGATACGCAGTATTTT
TRBJ2-4 | NA | TRBV30 | NA | CAWSGGGKNIQYF | TGTGCCTGGAGTGGAGGCGGCAAAAACATTCAGTACTTC
TRBJ1-2 | NA | TRBV19 | NA | CAAEDSSYGYTF | TGTGCCGCCGAGGACAGTAGTTATGGCTACACCTTC
TRBJ1-6 | NA | TRBV6-5 | NA | CASSPDYNSPLHF | TGTGCCAGCAGTCCAGATTATAATTCACCCCTCCACTTT
TRBJ2-2 | TRBD1 | TRBV11-3 | NA | CASSPNGQGPTGELFF | TGTGCCAGCAGCCCTAACGGACAGGGCCCCACCGGGGAGCTGTTTTTT
TRBJ2-3 | NA | TRBV24-1 | NA | CATAPRGITDTQYF | TGTGCCACCGCCCCCAGGGGCATCACAGATACGCAGTATTTT
TRBJ1-5 | NA | TRBV7-2 | NA | CASSLGETVYQPQHF | TGTGCCAGCAGCTTAGGCGAGACAGTGTATCAGCCCCAGCATTTT
TRBJ2-7 | TRBD1 | TRBV6-6 | NA | CASRWGGQGLGEQYF | TGTGCCAGCAGATGGGGAGGACAGGGGCTAGGGGAGCAGTACTTC
TRBJ1-1 | NA | TRBV30 | few | CAWSVNGRENTEAFF | TGTGCCTGGAGTGTAAATGGGAGGGAAAACACTGAAGCTTTCTTT
TRBJ2-7 | TRBD1 | TRBV14 | few | CASSQWTGGEQYF | TGTGCCAGCAGCCAATGGACAGGGGGAGAGCAGTACTTC
TRBJ1-6 | NA | TRBV7-8 | once | CASSRIYSPLHF | TGTGCCAGCAGCCGAATATATTCACCCCTCCACTTT
TRBJ1-1 | TRBD1 | TRBV19 | NA | CASSRTGDTEAFF | TGTGCCAGTAGTAGGACAGGGGACACTGAAGCTTTCTTT
TRBJ1-5 | NA | TRBV6-2/TRBV6-3 | NA | CASSYDRGRTASNQPQHF | TGTGCCAGCAGTTACGATCGAGGGCGCACCGCCAGCAATCAGCCCCAGCATTTT
TRBJ2-1 | TRBD2 | TRBV5-1 | NA | CASRPHRDYNNEQFF | TGCGCCAGCAGGCCTCACCGGGACTACAACAATGAGCAGTTCTTC
TRBJ2-1 | TRBD1 | TRBV7-9 | NA | CASSLEIRDRVDEQFF | TGTGCCAGCAGCTTAGAAATCCGGGACAGGGTCGATGAGCAGTTCTTC
TRBJ2-6 | NA | TRBV6-2/TRBV6-3 | NA | CASSTRLLSGANVLTF | TGTGCCAGCAGCACCAGACTCCTCTCTGGGGCCAACGTCCTGACTTTC
TRBJ2-5 | NA | TRBV21-1 | once | CASSPSPRVPETQYF | TGTGCCAGCAGCCCCAGCCCCAGGGTTCCGGAGACCCAGTACTTC
TRBJ2-1 | TRBD2 | TRBV5-1 | NA | CASSPSSGPYNEQFF | TGCGCCAGCAGTCCCTCTAGCGGCCCCTACAATGAGCAGTTCTTC
TRBJ1-1 | NA | TRBV6-5 | NA | CASSHVLQGGTEAFF | TGTGCCAGCAGTCACGTCCTCCAGGGTGGCACTGAAGCTTTCTTT
TRBJ1-6 | TRBD1 | TRBV30 | NA | CAWSRDRGNSPLHF | TGTGCCTGGAGCCGGGACAGGGGTAATTCACCCCTCCACTTT
TRBJ2-2 | TRBD2 | TRBV7-2 | NA | CASSSTSGLPGELFF | TGTGCCAGCAGCTCGACTAGCGGCCTGCCCGGGGAGCTGTTTTTT
TRBJ2-3 | NA | TRBV7-8 | NA | CASSLGLFPDTQYF | TGTGCCAGCAGCTTGGGCTTATTCCCAGATACGCAGTATTTT
TRBJ2-3 | NA | TRBV3-1/TRBV3-2 | NA | CASGYSLTDTQYF | TGTGCCAGCGGTTACAGCCTCACAGATACGCAGTATTTT
TRBJ1-2 | NA | TRBV28 | NA | CASSFEFSGYTF | TGTGCCAGCAGTTTTGAATTCAGTGGCTACACCTTC
TRBJ2-7 | TRBD1 | TRBV5-8 | NA | CASSLRTGDYEQYF | TGTGCCAGCAGCTTGAGGACAGGGGACTACGAGCAGTACTTC
TRBJ1-4 | NA | TRBV5-1 | NA | CASSFSAGREGEKLFF | TGCGCCAGCAGCTTTTCGGCGGGCAGGGAGGGTGAAAAACTGTTTTTT
TRBJ1-1 | NA | TRBV19 | NA | CASSISPYTEAFF | TGTGCCAGTAGTATCTCCCCCTATACTGAAGCTTTCTTT
TRBJ2-1 | NA | TRBV7-9 | few | CASSHRGQFRANEQFF | TGTGCCAGCAGCCACCGAGGACAGTTCCGGGCCAATGAGCAGTTCTTC
TRBJ2-5 | NA | TRBV21-1 | NA | CASSNRRAGGCETQYF | TGTGCCAGCAGCAACCGAAGAGCGGGGGGGTGTGAGACCCAGTACTTC
TRBJ1-2 | NA | TRBV7-8 | NA | CASSWVREGDNYGYTF | TGTGCCAGCAGCTGGGTCAGGGAGGGGGATAACTATGGCTACACCTTC
TRBJ1-1 | NA | TRBV23-1 | NA | CASSQLNTEAFF | TGCGCCAGCAGTCAACTAAACACTGAAGCTTTCTTT
TRBJ2-1 | TRBD1 | TRBV19 | many | CASTAGTGEFLGANEQFF | TGTGCCAGTACAGCCGGGACAGGGGAGTTTTTGGGCGCCAATGAGCAGTTCTTC
TRBJ2-3 | TRBD2 | TRBV30 | once | CAWSRGSGEYTQYF | TGTGCCTGGAGTAGGGGTAGCGGGGAATATACGCAGTATTTT
TRBJ1-4 | NA | TRBV7-9 | NA | CASSLTGQAEKLFF | TGTGCCAGCAGCTTAACAGGCCAGGCTGAAAAACTGTTTTTT
TRBJ2-1 | NA | TRBV5-1 | NA | CASSLGGRSYNEQFF | TGCGCCAGCAGCTTAGGTGGGCGATCCTACAATGAGCAGTTCTTC
TRBJ2-3 | NA | TRBV19 | NA | CASKLERVPTDTQYF | TGTGCCAGTAAGTTAGAGCGGGTGCCAACAGATACGCAGTATTTT
TRBJ1-1 | NA | TRBV5-1 | NA | CASSAPGPGAEAFF | TGCGCCAGCAGCGCGCCGGGCCCGGGGGCTGAAGCTTTCTTT
TRBJ2-2 | NA | TRBV21-1 | NA | CASSCPGGTGELFF | TGTGCCAGCAGCTGCCCGGGGGGCACCGGGGAGCTGTTTTTT
TRBJ1-6 | TRBD1 | TRBV27 | few | CASRGGNYNSPLHF | TGTGCCAGCAGAGGGGGCAACTATAATTCACCCCTCCACTTT
TRBJ1-2 | TRBD1 | TRBV5-1 | NA | CASSLTGAVYGYTF | TGCGCCAGCAGCTTAACAGGGGCGGTCTATGGCTACACCTTC
TRBJ2-3 | NA | TRBV1 | NA | CTSSQGGQHGWDLTTDTQYF | TGCACCAGCAGCCAAGGGGGGCAACACGGCTGGGATCTTACAACAGATACGCAGTATTTT
TRBJ2-7 | TRBD1 | TRBV7-2 | NA | CASSLSDRGHGEQYF | TGTGCCAGCAGTCTATCAGACAGGGGGCATGGCGAGCAGTACTTC
TRBJ1-5 | TRBD1 | TRBV5-8 | NA | CASSRGQGVYQPQHF | TGTGCCAGCAGCAGAGGACAGGGCGTCTATCAGCCCCAGCATTTT
TRBJ1-2 | NA | TRBV11-2 | few | CASSLIGAGYTF | TGTGCCAGCAGCCTGATAGGGGCTGGCTACACCTTC
TRBJ1-5 | TRBD1 | TRBV19 | few | CASNDRGVLFAQHF | TGTGCCAGTAATGACAGGGGCGTTTTGTTTGCCCAGCATTTT
TRBJ2-3 | TRBD2 | TRBV5-1 | NA | CASSLSGGAASTDTQYF | TGCGCCAGCAGCTTAAGCGGGGGGGCGGCTAGCACAGATACGCAGTATTTT
TRBJ1-2 | NA | TRBV10-3 | NA | CAISGTTDGYTF | TGTGCCATCAGTGGGACAACAGATGGCTACACCTTC
TRBJ1-5 | NA | TRBV19 | NA | CASSIPNRLYSNQPQHF | TGTGCCAGTAGTATTCCCAACAGACTATATAGCAATCAGCCCCAGCATTTT
TRBJ2-6 | NA | TRBV18 | NA | CASSSISSGANVLTF | TGTGCCAGCTCATCCATTAGCTCTGGGGCCAACGTCCTGACTTTC
TRBJ1-4 | TRBD1 | TRBV29-1 | once | CSVGDRAGNEKLFF | TGCAGCGTGGGGGACAGGGCTGGTAATGAAAAACTGTTTTTT
TRBJ1-2 | TRBD1 | TRBV4-3 | NA | CASSQEPPRQGFYYGYTF | TGCGCCAGCAGCCAAGAACCCCCGAGACAGGGCTTTTACTATGGCTACACCTTC
TRBJ1-5 | NA | TRBV6-5 | once | CASTTGGYQPQHF | TGTGCCAGCACGACGGGGGGCTATCAGCCCCAGCATTTT
TRBJ1-1 | NA | TRBV19 | NA | CASRGLGQVAEAFF | TGTGCCAGTAGGGGCTTGGGGCAGGTCGCTGAAGCTTTCTTT